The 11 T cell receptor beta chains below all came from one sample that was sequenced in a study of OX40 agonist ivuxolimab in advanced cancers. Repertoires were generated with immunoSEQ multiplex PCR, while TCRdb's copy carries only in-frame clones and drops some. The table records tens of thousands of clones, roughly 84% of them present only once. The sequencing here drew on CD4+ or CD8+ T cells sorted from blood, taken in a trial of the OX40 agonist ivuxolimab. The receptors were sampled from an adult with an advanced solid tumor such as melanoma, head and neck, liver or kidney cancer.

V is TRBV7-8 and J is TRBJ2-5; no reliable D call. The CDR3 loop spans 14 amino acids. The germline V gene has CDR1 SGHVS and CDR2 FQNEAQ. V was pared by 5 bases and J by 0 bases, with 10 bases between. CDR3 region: CASSKILYQETQYF. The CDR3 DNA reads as TGTGCCAGCAGCAAAATACTGTACCAAGAGACCCAGTACTTC.

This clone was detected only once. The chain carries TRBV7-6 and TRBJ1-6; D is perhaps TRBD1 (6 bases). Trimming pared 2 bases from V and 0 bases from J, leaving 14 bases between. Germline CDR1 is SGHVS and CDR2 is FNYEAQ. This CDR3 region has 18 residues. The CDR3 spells CASSLSSGASSYNSPLHF. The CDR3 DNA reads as TGTGCCAGCAGCTTATCTTCGGGGGCCAGCTCCTATAATTCACCCCTCCACTTT.

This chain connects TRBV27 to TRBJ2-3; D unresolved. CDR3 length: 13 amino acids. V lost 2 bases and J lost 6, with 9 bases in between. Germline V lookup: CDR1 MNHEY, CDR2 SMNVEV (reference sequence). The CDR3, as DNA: TGTGCCAGCAGTTTAAGAGCTCCCGATACGCAGTATTTT. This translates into CASSLRAPDTQYF.

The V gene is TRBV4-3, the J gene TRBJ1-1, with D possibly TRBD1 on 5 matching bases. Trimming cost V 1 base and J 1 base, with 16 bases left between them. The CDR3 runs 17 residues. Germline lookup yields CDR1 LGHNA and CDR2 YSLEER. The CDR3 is CASSQGGTGWKNTEAFF. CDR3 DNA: TGCGCCAGCAGCCAAGGCGGGACGGGGTGGAAGAACACTGAAGCTTTCTTT.

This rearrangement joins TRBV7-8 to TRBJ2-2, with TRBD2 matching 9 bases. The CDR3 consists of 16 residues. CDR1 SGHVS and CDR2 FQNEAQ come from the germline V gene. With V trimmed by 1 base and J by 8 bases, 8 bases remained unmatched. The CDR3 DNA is TGTGCCAGCAGCTTAGATTTTAGCGGGGGAAGTGGGGAGCTGTTTTTT. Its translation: CASSLDFSGGSGELFF.

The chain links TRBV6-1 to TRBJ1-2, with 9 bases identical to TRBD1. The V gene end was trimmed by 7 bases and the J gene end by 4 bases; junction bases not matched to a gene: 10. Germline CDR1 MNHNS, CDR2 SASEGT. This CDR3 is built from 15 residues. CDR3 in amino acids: CASNLDRGHPYGYTF. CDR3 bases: TGTGCCAGCAATTTGGACAGGGGCCATCCCTATGGCTACACCTTC.

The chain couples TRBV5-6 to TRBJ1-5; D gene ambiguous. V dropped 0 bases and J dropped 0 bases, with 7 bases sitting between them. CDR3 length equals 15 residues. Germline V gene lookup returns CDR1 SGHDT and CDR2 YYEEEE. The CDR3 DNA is TGTGCCAGCAGCTTGGGAGGACTTAGCAATCAGCCCCAGCATTTT. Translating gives CASSLGGLSNQPQHF. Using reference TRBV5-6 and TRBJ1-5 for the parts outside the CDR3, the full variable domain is DAGVTQSPTHLIKTRGQQVTLRCSPKSGHDTVSWYQQALGQGPQFIFQYYEEEERQRGNFPDRFSGHQFPNYSSELNVNALLLGDSALYLCASSLGGLSNQPQHFGDGTRLSIL.

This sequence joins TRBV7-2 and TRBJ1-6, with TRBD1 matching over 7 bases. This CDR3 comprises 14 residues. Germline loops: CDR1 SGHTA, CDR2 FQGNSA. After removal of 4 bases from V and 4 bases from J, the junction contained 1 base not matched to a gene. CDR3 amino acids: CASSSQGYNSPLHF. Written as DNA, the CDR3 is TGTGCCAGCAGCTCACAGGGGTATAATTCACCCCTCCACTTT.

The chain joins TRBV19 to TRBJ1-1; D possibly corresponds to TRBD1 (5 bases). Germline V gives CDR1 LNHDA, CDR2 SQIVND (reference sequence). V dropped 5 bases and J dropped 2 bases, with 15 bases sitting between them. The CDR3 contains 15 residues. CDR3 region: CASSARRDANTEAFF. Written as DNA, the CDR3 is TGTGCCAGTAGTGCCCGCCGGGACGCCAACACTGAAGCTTTCTTT.

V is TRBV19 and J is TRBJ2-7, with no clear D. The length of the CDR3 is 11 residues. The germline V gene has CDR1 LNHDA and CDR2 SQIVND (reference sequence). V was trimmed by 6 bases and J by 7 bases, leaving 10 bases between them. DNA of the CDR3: TGTGCCAGTAGCGTCCTGGGGGAGCAGTACTTC. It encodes CASSVLGEQYF.

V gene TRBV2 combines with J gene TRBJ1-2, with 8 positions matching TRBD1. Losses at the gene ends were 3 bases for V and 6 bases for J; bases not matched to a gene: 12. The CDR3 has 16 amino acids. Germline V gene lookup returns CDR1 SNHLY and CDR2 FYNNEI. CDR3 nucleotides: TGTGCCAGCAGTGACTTTCCGGGACAGGCAACGGATGGCTACACCTTC. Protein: CASSDFPGQATDGYTF.